The next 5 T cell receptor beta chains were all read from a single sample in a study of OX40 agonist ivuxolimab in advanced cancers. Only in-frame clones appear in the TCRdb table, and some are missing; sequencing was by immunoSEQ multiplex PCR. The top ten clones hold 12% of a sample with around 62,000 clones, about 89% of them seen once. The sample consisted of CD4+ or CD8+ T cells sorted from blood, taken in a trial of the OX40 agonist ivuxolimab. The receptors here all came from an adult with an advanced solid tumor such as melanoma, head and neck, liver or kidney cancer.

V is TRBV2 and J is TRBJ1-5, with D hard to call. The CDR3 sequence is 15 residues long. Trimming left V 4 bases short and J 5 bases short, with 15 bases between. CDR1 and CDR2 (germline): SNHLY, FYNNEI. DNA for the CDR3: TGTGCCAGCAGTGTAGGACGCGGGAAAGATCAGCCCCAGCATTTT. Its protein product is CASSVGRGKDQPQHF.

V and J are TRBV6-5 and TRBJ2-1; 10 nucleotides align to TRBD2. Germline V gives CDR1 MNHEY, CDR2 SVGAGI. The CDR3 is 15 amino acids. Trimming removed 0 bases from V and 11 bases from J; junction bases left unmatched: 7. This CDR3 reads CASSYSQREGRKQFF. In DNA form, the CDR3 reads TGTGCCAGCAGTTACTCCCAGCGGGAGGGCCGTAAGCAGTTCTTC.

The V call is TRBV11-1, the J call TRBJ2-1, with TRBD2 identical over 12 bases. CDR1 and CDR2 (germline): SGHAT, FQDESV (reference sequence). The CDR3 is made up of 15 amino acids. V dropped 6 bases and J dropped 6; count of bases not matched to a gene: 6. CDR3 DNA sequence: TGTGCCAGCAGTCTAGCGGGAGGGCCGCGCAATGAGCAGTTCTTC. Translated, it gives CASSLAGGPRNEQFF.

The V gene is TRBV5-6, the J gene TRBJ2-5; the D gene is possibly TRBD2 (6 bases). Germline V lookup: CDR1 SGHDT, CDR2 YYEEEE. The CDR3 is made up of 15 amino acids. V was clipped by 2 bases and J by 5 bases, with 16 bases between them. The CDR3 loop reads CASSFYRLEAETQYF. The CDR3 DNA reads TGTGCCAGCAGCTTCTACCGACTAGAAGCTGAGACCCAGTACTTC.

The rearrangement uses TRBV29-1 and TRBJ2-2; TRBD2 might be the D (5 bases). V was cut by 4 bases and J by 5 bases, with 14 bases left in between. The V gene's germline CDR1 is SQVTM and CDR2 ANQGSEA. The CDR3 covers 14 residues. The CDR3 sequence: CSVALLDGTGELFF. The CDR3 bases are TGCAGCGTTGCACTACTAGATGGTACCGGGGAGCTGTTTTTT.